This is a list of T cell receptor beta chains from one sample in a study of T cell responses to AZD1222 COVID-19 vaccine. Some clones are missing from TCRdb's copy, which holds only in-frame ones; the method was immunoSEQ multiplex PCR. The sample shows 150,000 to 160,000 clones, around nine tenths of them seen only once. Sequenced here: peripheral blood, sampled 28 days after the second AZD1222 dose. These receptors were obtained from an adult who received the AZD1222 COVID-19 vaccine. Both conserved end residues are part of each CDR3. A D gene is named only where the DNA matches it firmly. Size is stated for part of the rows, as once, few or many counts, or as a class when the clone is expanded.

D gene | J gene | clone size | V gene | CDR3 DNA | CDR3 protein
. | TRBJ2-7 | . | TRBV6-5 | TGTGCCAGCAGTTACATGTCGGGGCCCGAGCAGTACTTC | CASSYMSGPEQYF
. | TRBJ1-1 | . | TRBV3-1/TRBV3-2 | TGTGCCAGCAGTCCACGCCGGGGCGCTGGAGCTTTCTTT | CASSPRRGAGAFF
. | TRBJ1-2 | . | TRBV7-9 | TGTGCCAGCAGCTTTCCTTTGGCAGGCGTCTATGGCTACACCTTC | CASSFPLAGVYGYTF
. | TRBJ1-1 | few | TRBV9 | TGTGCAACCGTCCGGGTTCCCGAGGCTTTCTTT | CATVRVPEAFF
. | TRBJ1-2 | . | TRBV30 | TGTGCCTGGAGTATGGCGGACTCAAGAGGGGACACCTTC | CAWSMADSRGDTF
TRBD1 | TRBJ1-6 | few | TRBV7-2 | TGTGCCAGCAGCTTAGGGGACAGGACTGTCTATAATTCACCCCTCCACTTT | CASSLGDRTVYNSPLHF
. | TRBJ2-7 | . | TRBV30 | TGTGCCTGGAAGGACAGCGCTCGGGGCGAGCAGTACTTC | CAWKDSARGEQYF
. | TRBJ1-1 | . | TRBV6-5 | TGTGCCAGCAGGATCCCCCAGGGAACGGGTGAAGCTTTCTTT | CASRIPQGTGEAFF
. | TRBJ1-2 | . | TRBV5-1 | TGCGCCAGCAGCTTGGGACAGCCTAACTATGGCTACACCTTC | CASSLGQPNYGYTF
. | TRBJ2-6 | . | TRBV5-5 | TGTGCCAGCAGCTTGACGGCCGCTGCTGGAGGGGCCAACGTCCTGACTTTC | CASSLTAAAGGANVLTF
TRBD1 | TRBJ1-2 | . | TRBV6-4 | TGTGCCAGCAGTGACGCAGGGGGCCTCATAGGTGGCTACACCTTC | CASSDAGGLIGGYTF
. | TRBJ1-1 | . | TRBV30 | TGTGCCTGGAGCTGGGGGATGAACACTGAAGCTTTCTTT | CAWSWGMNTEAFF